The present T cell receptor (beta chain) was sequenced within a study of blood T cell repertoires in COVID-19 (dated by TCRdb to the early 2020s). Background on the whole study: The collaborator samples originated in the United States, Italy and Spain and spanned the acute and convalescent phases of COVID-19. The prospective study material was composed of cDNA or gDNA derived from T cells, B-cell-depleted T cells, or PBMCs. Deeply sampled blood TCRbeta repertoires from subjects exposed to, actively infected with, or recovered from COVID-19 were included in the dataset. A freely available public database, intended as a resource for researchers studying the immune response to SARS-CoV-2, is where the repertoires were released. The samples were drawn from the first 160 participants of the ongoing ImmuneRACE study and from 1,254 subjects provided by 6 global collaborators. A de-identified subject ID, COVID-19 status, age in years and sex were almost always included in the sample metadata. Where available, HLA class I and class II types were taken from metadata supplied by the sample provider and were not determined by assay-based typing. Findings and caveats that apply to the study as a whole: The amount of clinical and demographic metadata varied by source and participant and was provided uncurated.

Sequences SGHRS (CDR1) and YFSETQ (CDR2) are obtained from the germline V gene. Trimming costs V 0 bases and J 3 bases, and their ends lie 14 bases apart. The CDR3 goes from the cysteine to the phenylalanine over 16 residues. Left in the record is the CDR3 DNA by itself, 48 bases read in frame from the first base. TCRbeta CDR3 regions were amplified from genomic DNA using the immunoSEQ Assay, a bias-controlled multiplex PCR. In the original analysis: The number of nucleated cells in each sample was estimated by amplification of reference gene primers within the assay. Sequence reads were collapsed and filtered to measure the absolute abundance of every unique TCRbeta CDR3 rearrangement. For each sample, productive Simpson clonality was calculated as the square root of Simpson's diversity index over productive rearrangements. The immuneACCESS repertoire file appears here via TCRdb, limited to in-frame rearrangements. These files lack a portion of the clones; in checked studies, under half of the deficit traces to unresolved V genes, and the cause of the others is not known. V, J and clone size are taken as reported in that table, and D and trimming were inferred from the DNA itself. The sample table holds more than 300,000 clones, of which about 89% were seen once. The top ten clonotypes cover more than 0.85% of the sample.

About this clone itself: Its antigen remains undetermined. The input lacks base qualities; no much larger clone sits a single base away.

Participants in the prospective study were enrolled through a virtual design, were aged roughly 18 to 100 years, and lived in fewer than 30 United States geographic areas. Cohort assignment in the prospective study relied on participant-reported clinical history from a screening survey and a study questionnaire. Exposed participants had been in contact with someone with a PCR-confirmed or clinician-diagnosed COVID-19 case within 2 weeks of study entry. In the prospective study, whole blood, serum and a nasopharyngeal or oropharyngeal swab were collected from each participant by mobile phlebotomists. Prospective study participants could optionally give additional blood draws and questionnaires over an approximately 2-month period. Prospective study blood samples were shipped either frozen or at room temperature before DNA extraction.

Material: PBMCs or T cells enriched from blood (not recorded which). This TCR came from a woman in her thirties or forties who had been exposed to COVID-19. Recombination linked TRBV5-1 to TRBJ2-3; 5 matching bases give a weak D call of TRBD2. CDR3 loop: CASSLDGGPGTDTQYF. The sequence in DNA is TGCGCCAGCAGCTTGGATGGTGGGCCGGGAACAGATACGCAGTATTTT.